Below, one T cell receptor (beta chain) is given with its context. Per the original data handling: Amplifying reference gene primers gave estimates of nucleated cell counts. Assay used: immunoSEQ multiplex PCR; TCRdb lists only in-frame clones, some missing. D and trimming were read from the DNA, whereas the V and J calls and clone size are those reported in that table. The table includes under 80,000 clones, approximately 90% detected once. The CDR3 has 13 amino acids. Trimming pared 4 bases from V and 4 bases from J, leaving 8 bases between. Germline CDR1 and CDR2: MDHEN and SYDVKM. This entry belongs to a study of blood T cell repertoires in COVID-19. Study-level background: T cells, B-cell-depleted T cells, or PBMCs provided the cDNA or gDNA that served as material.

The gene calls are TRBV28 and TRBJ2-1; D is perhaps TRBD1 (6 bases). Input material: peripheral blood. This receptor was obtained from a human donor in a cohort sampled during active COVID-19. This chain's CDR3 is CASSSRGYNEQFF. CDR3 bases: TGTGCCAGCAGTTCCAGGGGATACAATGAGCAGTTCTTC.